This TCR beta chain is from a study of tumor-infiltrating lymphocytes in primary liver carcinoma. Study results and limitations: Bulk, unsorted sampling meant CD4+ and CD8+ repertoires went uncompared.

Researchers drew blood RNA from unsorted whole blood and extracted germline DNA as well. CDR3 size: 12 residues. Germline V gives CDR1 SQVTM, CDR2 ANQGSEA. A word on this clonotype: Its antigen remains unknown.

A primer in the constant region served to generate TCR beta cDNA from roughly 450 ng of total RNA. Researchers made the TCR beta libraries by running three nested multiplex PCR rounds with slightly modified ARM-PCR. Amplification in the first two PCR rounds was performed using TRBV1-TRBV30 forward primers and a C-beta reverse primer for around 11 cycles each. MiXCR, applied by TCRdb to the multiplex PCR reads, yields one record per CDR3 protein. This repertoire shows about 330,000 distinct CDR3 sequences, less than 65% found once; its top ten account for under 8%. The TCR originated in a man aged 40-50 years with primary liver carcinoma and hepatitis B virus infection. The source material was peripheral blood. The V and J genes are TRBV29-1 and TRBJ2-5; perhaps TRBD2 as D (5 bases). The CDR3 sequence: CGVKEAGETQYF. The CDR3 nucleotides read TGCGGGGTTAAGGAGGCGGGAGAGACCCAGTACTTC.